The 29 T cell receptor beta chains below all came from one sample that was sequenced in a study of cytomegalovirus exposure and HLA in healthy donors. A multiplex PCR was run with 60 Vbeta primers and 13 Jbeta primers. Produced via immunoSEQ multiplex PCR; TCRdb's table is partial and in-frame only. The table includes 100,000 or so clones, roughly three quarters detected once. The specimen sequenced was PBMCs. All receptors come from a man in his thirties or forties in good health and CMV-seronegative.

This sequence joins TRBV6-5 and TRBJ1-5; no reliable D call. The CDR3 is 14 residues long. The germline V gene encodes CDR1 MNHEY and CDR2 SVGAGI. V was pared by 4 bases and J by 2 bases, with 9 bases between. The CDR3 DNA follows: TGTGCCAGCAGTTCGTTGTCGGGCAATCAGCCCCAGCATTTT. Amino acids: CASSSLSGNQPQHF.

Remarks on this clone: At one end, the junction sequence differs from germline, possibly due to a read error. The chain recombines TRBV7-8 with TRBJ2-4, with TRBD1 matching over 9 bases. Germline CDR1 SGHVS, CDR2 FQNEAQ. This CDR3 spans 17 amino acids. The CDR3 DNA reads TGTGCCAGCAGCTTGCGTCTACAGGGGGCGGCCAAAAACAGTCAGTACTTC. It yields the protein CASSLRLQGAAKNSQYF. Complete variable domain (other parts from reference TRBV7-8 and TRBJ2-4): GAGVSQSPRYKVAKRGQDVALRCDPISGHVSLFWYQQALGQGPEFLTYFQNEAQLDKSGLPSDRFFAERPEGSVSTLKIQRTQQEDSAVYLCASSLRLQGAAKNSQYFGAGTRLSVL.

J is TRBJ2-7 and V is TRBV7-2, with 14 bases lining up with TRBD2. V gave up 3 bases and J gave up 4 bases; unmatched junction bases: 5. Germline V gene sequence: CDR1 SGHTA, CDR2 FQGNSA. This CDR3 spans 16 amino acids. The CDR3 protein is CASSFRLAGGRYEQYF. The CDR3 region has the DNA TGTGCCAGCAGCTTCCGACTAGCGGGAGGGAGGTACGAGCAGTACTTC.

The rearrangement uses TRBV7-9 and TRBJ1-2; a weak D match, TRBD1 (6 bases). CDR1 and CDR2 from the germline V gene are SEHNR and FQNEAQ (reference sequence). CDR3 length: 14 residues. The germline V and J ends were trimmed by 3 bases and 6 bases, with 14 bases remaining between them. The CDR3 loop reads CASSLGGRTDGYTF. The CDR3 DNA follows: TGTGCCAGCAGCTTGGGGGGGCGTACAGATGGCTACACCTTC. Drawing the rest from reference TRBV7-9 and TRBJ1-2, the complete variable domain is DTGVSQNPRHKITKRGQNVTFRCDPISEHNRLYWYRQTLGQGPEFLTYFQNEAQLEKSRLLSDRFSAERPKGSFSTLEIQRTEQGDSAMYLCASSLGGRTDGYTFGSGTRLTVV.

The chain couples TRBV19 to TRBJ1-1; 8 bases are a match to TRBD1. CDR1 and CDR2 from the germline V gene are LNHDA and SQIVND (reference sequence). V was pared by 1 base and J by 4 bases, with 8 bases of the junction left unmatched. The CDR3 is made up of 16 amino acids. The DNA of the CDR3 is TGTGCCAGTAGTATAGGCAGGGGGCTCAAAAGCACTGAAGCTTTCTTT. Protein product: CASSIGRGLKSTEAFF.

The CDR3 spells CASSLSRDSSYNEQFF. The CDR3 DNA is TGTGCCAGCAGCTTATCTCGGGACAGCTCCTACAATGAGCAGTTCTTC. This sequence joins TRBV7-2 and TRBJ2-1; 7 nucleotides match TRBD1. Germline CDR1 reads SGHTA; CDR2 reads FQGNSA. The J segment lost 0 bases and the V segment lost 2 bases, leaving 4 bases of the junction unmatched. The CDR3 covers 16 residues. The complete variable domain, with remaining parts taken from reference TRBV7-2 and TRBJ2-1, reads GAGVSQSPSNKVTEKGKDVELRCDPISGHTALYWYRQSLGQGLEFLIYFQGNSAPDKSGLPSDRFSAERTGGSVSTLTIQRTQQEDSAVYLCASSLSRDSSYNEQFFGPGTRLTVL.

This chain connects TRBV6-5 to TRBJ1-1, with D tentatively TRBD1 (5 bases). The V gene lost 7 bases and the J gene lost 3 bases, with 12 bases spanning the gap. This CDR3 spans 13 amino acids. Germline V CDR1 and CDR2: MNHEY, SVGAGI. CDR3 in amino acids: CASTRGSDTEAFF. For the CDR3, the DNA is TGTGCCAGCACCCGGGGGTCGGACACTGAAGCTTTCTTT.

This clone was picked up a small number of times. The chain is built from TRBV11-3 and TRBJ2-7, with D unresolved. This CDR3 has 12 residues. The V gene's germline CDR1 is SGHNT and CDR2 YENEEA. The V end lost 0 bases, the J end lost 5 bases, and 5 bases lay between the germline ends. The CDR3 DNA reads TGTGCCAGCAGCTTAGATACAAACGAGCAGTACTTC. Protein sequence: CASSLDTNEQYF.

This clone appeared once. The gene calls are TRBV4-3 and TRBJ2-1, with 8 bases identical to TRBD2. CDR1 LGHNA and CDR2 YSLEER come from the germline V gene. With V trimmed by 4 bases and J by 0 bases, 23 bases remained unmatched. The CDR3 sequence is 22 residues long. The CDR3 DNA reads TGCGCCAGCAGCCCTTCTCGGCTAGCGGGTAAGGAAACTCCAGTCTCCTACAATGAGCAGTTCTTC. It yields the protein CASSPSRLAGKETPVSYNEQFF.

This clone turned up a few times. The chain uses TRBV5-1 and TRBJ2-7; D is uncertain. The V end was cut by 0 bases, the J end by 3 bases, with 7 bases between. From germline, CDR1 is SGHRS and CDR2 YFSETQ. The CDR3 runs 13 residues. CDR3 sequence (DNA): TGCGCCAGCAGCTTGGTCAGTGGCTACGAGCAGTACTTC. This sequence encodes CASSLVSGYEQYF.

There are a few counts of this clone. J is TRBJ1-1 and V is TRBV18; tentatively, D is TRBD1 (6 bases). Deletions cut 5 bases from V and 6 bases from J, with 13 bases between. Germline V CDR1 and CDR2: KGHSH, LQKENI. This CDR3 is built from 13 residues. CDR3 in amino acids: CASSYQGYAEAFF. The CDR3 DNA reads as TGTGCCAGCTCATATCAGGGGTACGCTGAAGCTTTCTTT.

The V gene is TRBV5-1, the J gene TRBJ2-7, with 9 bases that match TRBD1. The CDR3 is made up of 13 amino acids. V lost 4 bases and J lost 2; bases outside the gene matches: 1. Germline lookup yields CDR1 SGHRS and CDR2 YFSETQ. The CDR3 region has the DNA TGCGCCAGCAGCCGGGACAGGGCCTACGAGCAGTACTTC. It codes for CASSRDRAYEQYF. The variable domain in full, completed from reference TRBV5-1 and TRBJ2-7, reads KAGVTQTPRYLIKTRGQQVTLSCSPISGHRSVSWYQQTPGQGLQFLFEYFSETQRNKGNFPGRFSGRQFSNSRSEMNVSTLELGDSALYLCASSRDRAYEQYFGPGTRLTVT.

This clone turned up a few times. The V and J genes are TRBV28 and TRBJ1-4, with D possibly TRBD1 on 6 matching bases. The germline gives CDR1 MDHEN, CDR2 SYDVKM. Trimming removed 4 bases from V and 8 bases from J, with 14 bases in between. CDR3 size: 14 residues. The CDR3 sequence: CASSSGAGGEKLFF. Written as DNA, the CDR3 is TGTGCCAGCAGTTCAGGGGCGGGTGGAGAAAAACTGTTTTTT.

With regard to this clone: This same CDR3 is encoded by further DNA sequences in the sample. The chain carries TRBV29-1 and TRBJ2-3; 9 bases match TRBD1. V gave up 7 bases and J gave up 3 bases; unmatched junction bases: 2. CDR1 is SQVTM, CDR2 ANQGSEA, per germline. The CDR3 is 12 amino acids. CDR3 in DNA: TGCAGCGGTGGACAGGGGACAGATACGCAGTATTTT. It encodes CSGGQGTDTQYF.

In nucleotides, the CDR3 is TGTGCCAGCAGCCAAGATGGTCTAGCGGTTACCGGGGAGCTGTTTTTT. It translates to CASSQDGLAVTGELFF. The J gene is TRBJ2-2, the V gene TRBV4-2; TRBD2 agrees at 7 bases. Looked up from germline, CDR1 is LGHNA and CDR2 is YNFKEQ. The V gene end was trimmed by 0 bases and the J gene end by 5 bases; junction bases not matched to a gene: 6. This CDR3 contains 16 residues.

This clone was observed once. The V call is TRBV2, the J call TRBJ1-5, with D perhaps matching TRBD1 (5 bases). Trimming pared 3 bases from V and 15 bases from J, leaving 15 bases between. The germline CDR1 and CDR2 sequences are SNHLY and FYNNEI. The CDR3 contains 12 residues. The CDR3 DNA reads TGTGCCAGCAGTGACACGGGGGTTCTGGGGCATTTT. Its translation: CASSDTGVLGHF.

The chain is built from TRBV9 and TRBJ2-1; TRBD1 agrees at 9 bases. Germline V CDR1 and CDR2: SGDLS, YYNGEE. Trimming took 3 bases from V and 4 from J; bases not matched to a gene: 5. The CDR3 length is 15 residues. The CDR3 DNA reads as TGTGCCAGCAGCGCAACAGGGGGCCGGTACAATGAGCAGTTCTTC. It yields the protein CASSATGGRYNEQFF.

This clone was counted once. The chain employs TRBV7-9 and TRBJ1-5; 10 bases agree with TRBD1. Per the germline V gene, CDR1 is SEHNR and CDR2 is FQNEAQ (reference sequence). The CDR3 has 16 amino acids. V lost 6 bases, J lost 5 bases, and 10 bases stayed unmatched. The CDR3 here is CASSRWTGTGDQPQHF. CDR3 coding DNA: TGTGCCAGCAGTAGATGGACCGGGACAGGGGATCAGCCCCAGCATTTT.

The chain joins TRBV28 to TRBJ2-7; D is perhaps TRBD2 (6 bases). This CDR3 region has 13 residues. V was pared by 10 bases and J by 6 bases, with 19 bases between. Germline values: CDR1 MDHEN, CDR2 SYDVKM. CDR3 sequence: CATLGTSITEQYF. DNA of the CDR3: TGTGCCACCCTAGGGACTTCCATCACCGAGCAGTACTTC.

The chain uses TRBV11-2 and TRBJ1-1, with 9 positions matching TRBD1. The CDR3 runs 12 residues. Germline CDR1 SGHAT, CDR2 FQNNGV. V dropped 4 bases and J dropped 9; count of bases not matched to a gene: 3. CDR3 DNA: TGTGCCAGCAGCTCCGGACAGGGGAAAGCTTTCTTT. It specifies CASSSGQGKAFF.

V usage is TRBV11-3 and J usage is TRBJ2-1; weak D call: TRBD1 (5 bases). The CDR3 consists of 17 residues. Trimming stripped 1 base from V and 7 bases from J, with 20 bases between. Germline CDR1 SGHNT, CDR2 YENEEA. CDR3 in amino acids: CASSLVAGQGYGNEQFF. The DNA of the CDR3 is TGTGCCAGCAGCTTAGTGGCTGGACAAGGCTACGGGAATGAGCAGTTCTTC. The full variable domain, completed using reference TRBV11-3 and TRBJ2-1, is EAGVVQSPRYKIIEKKQPVAFWCNPISGHNTLYWYLQNLGQGPELLIRYENEEAVDDSQLPKDRFSAERLKGVDSTLKIQPAELGDSAVYLCASSLVAGQGYGNEQFFGPGTRLTVL.

Here the CDR3 reads CASSLAPGGSYNSPLHF. CDR3 DNA: TGTGCCAGCAGCTTGGCCCCGGGAGGCTCCTATAATTCACCCCTCCACTTT. The V gene is TRBV5-6, the J gene TRBJ1-6; D unresolved. The CDR3 is 17 amino acids. V lost 0 bases and J 0 bases, leaving 10 bases between the germline ends. Germline CDR1 SGHDT, CDR2 YYEEEE.

This chain connects TRBV7-6 to TRBJ2-6, with TRBD2 matching over 11 bases. This CDR3 spans 18 amino acids. In germline, CDR1 is SGHVS, CDR2 FNYEAQ. After removal of 5 bases from V and 0 bases from J, the junction contained 6 bases not matched to a gene. The CDR3 sequence is CASSRPLAGGSGANVLTF. CDR3 nucleotide sequence: TGTGCCAGCAGCCGACCCCTAGCGGGGGGCTCTGGGGCCAACGTCCTGACTTTC. The variable domain in full, with the rest retrieved from reference TRBV7-6 and TRBJ2-6, is GAGVSQSPRYKVTKRGQDVALRCDPISGHVSLYWYRQALGQGPEFLTYFNYEAQQDKSGLPNDRFSAERPEGSISTLTIQRTEQRDSAMYRCASSRPLAGGSGANVLTFGAGSRLTVL.

This clone was detected only once. The chain joins TRBV9 to TRBJ2-7; 7 bases agree with TRBD1. Germline lookup yields CDR1 SGDLS and CDR2 YYNGEE. V was pared by 3 bases and J by 2 bases, with 11 bases of the junction left unmatched. The CDR3 is 16 residues long. The CDR3 sequence: CASSGGPGTATYEQYF. Here the CDR3 DNA reads TGTGCCAGCAGCGGCGGCCCCGGGACAGCAACCTACGAGCAGTACTTC.

In DNA, the CDR3 is TGTGCCAGCAGCTACAGGGGAGTGGATTCACCCCTCCACTTT. Its protein product is CASSYRGVDSPLHF. V usage is TRBV7-2 and J usage is TRBJ1-6; the match to TRBD1 covers 7 bases. Germline V lookup: CDR1 SGHTA, CDR2 FQGNSA. Trimming took 4 bases from V and 8 from J; bases not matched to a gene: 5. This CDR3 is built from 14 residues.

The chain couples TRBV5-6 to TRBJ1-1; D not resolved. This CDR3 contains 12 residues. Trimming cost V 3 bases and J 0 bases, with 3 bases left between them. CDR1 and CDR2 (germline): SGHDT, YYEEEE. The CDR3 DNA sequence: TGTGCCAGCAGCTACATGAACACTGAAGCTTTCTTT. It translates to CASSYMNTEAFF.

The chain uses TRBV19 and TRBJ2-5; TRBD2 aligns across 9 bases. The J call could be wrong; TRBJ2-7 is a better fit for the DNA end. Germline lookup yields CDR1 LNHDA and CDR2 SQIVND (reference sequence). This CDR3 has 14 amino acids. CDR3 sequence: CASSITSGSYEQYF. The CDR3 coding sequence is TGTGCCAGTAGTATCACTAGCGGGTCCTACGAGCAGTACTTC.

The rearrangement joins TRBV5-1 to TRBJ2-3, with D perhaps matching TRBD1 (6 bases). Germline CDR1 reads SGHRS; CDR2 reads YFSETQ. This CDR3 is built from 15 residues. V was pared by 7 bases and J by 0 bases, with 15 bases between. The CDR3 sequence is CASAPSGVSTDTQYF. CDR3 nucleotide sequence: TGCGCCAGCGCTCCATCAGGGGTTAGCACAGATACGCAGTATTTT.

This clone showed up just a few times. V and J are TRBV19 and TRBJ1-5; a possible D gene is TRBD1 (6 bases). V lost 7 bases to trimming and J lost 0 bases, with 13 bases between them. The CDR3 loop spans 15 amino acids. The germline CDR1 and CDR2 sequences are LNHDA and SQIVND (reference sequence). CDR3 residues: CASIGTFYSNQPQHF. CDR3 sequence (DNA): TGTGCCAGTATAGGGACATTCTATAGCAATCAGCCCCAGCATTTT. Full variable domain (outside the CDR3, taken from reference TRBV19 and TRBJ1-5): DGGITQSPKYLFRKEGQNVTLSCEQNLNHDAMYWYRQDPGQGLRLIYYSQIVNDFQKGDIAEGYSVSREKKESFPLTVTSAQKNPTAFYLCASIGTFYSNQPQHFGDGTRLSIL.